This TCR beta chain comes out of a study of blood T cell repertoires in COVID-19. Study context: The samples span acute and convalescent COVID-19 from the United States, Italy and Spain.

Clinical histories supplied by participants themselves formed the basis of cohort assignment. The data were produced by immunoSEQ multiplex PCR, yet TCRdb's version contains in-frame clones alone and is incomplete. The sample consists of more than 250,000 clones, more than 85% of them appearing once. The CDR3 covers 17 residues. The germline gives CDR1 SGHVS, CDR2 FQNEAQ. Trimming took 1 base from V and 3 from J, leaving 19 bases between them. The material sequenced was PBMCs or T cells enriched from blood (not recorded which). The TCR comes from a woman younger than 45 who had recovered from COVID-19. V is TRBV7-8 and J is TRBJ2-7; a weak D match, TRBD1 (5 bases). CDR3 sequence: CASSLVLGRAAIYEQYF. The DNA for the CDR3 is TGTGCCAGCAGCTTAGTTTTGGGCAGGGCGGCGATCTACGAGCAGTACTTC.